This is a list of T cell receptor beta chains from one sample in a study of shared T cell receptors in the human thymus. Method: immunoSEQ multiplex PCR; TCRdb's copy keeps in-frame clones and lacks some. The sample yields 700,000 to 750,000 clones, approximately 83% seen once. These data were also reused for a study on human thymus T cells.

Source material: thymocytes. These receptors were taken from a girl less than two years old with a congenital heart defect. Both conserved end residues are part of each CDR3. The order of the fields is D gene, clone size, J gene, V gene, CDR3 protein, CDR3 DNA. A D gene is named only where the DNA matches it firmly. A row's size may be missing; if present it is once, few, many or a size class.

d_call: TRBD1
clone_size: .
j_call: TRBJ1-1
v_call: TRBV7-6
cdr3_aa: CASSPPLGQGSPVNTEAFF
cdr3_nt: TGTGCCAGCAGCCCCCCCCTCGGACAGGGGTCTCCCGTGAACACTGAAGCTTTCTTT

d_call: .
clone_size: .
j_call: TRBJ2-7
v_call: TRBV5-1
cdr3_aa: CASSSGSRPYEQYF
cdr3_nt: TGCGCCAGCAGCTCGGGTTCGCGACCCTACGAGCAGTACTTC

d_call: .
clone_size: .
j_call: TRBJ1-3
v_call: TRBV10-3
cdr3_aa: CAISGARESENTIYF
cdr3_nt: TGTGCCATCAGTGGAGCCCGGGAGTCGGAAAACACCATATATTTT

d_call: .
clone_size: .
j_call: TRBJ1-6
v_call: TRBV6-5
cdr3_aa: CASSYSFASPLHF
cdr3_nt: TGTGCCAGCAGTTACTCCTTCGCGTCACCCCTCCACTTT

d_call: .
clone_size: .
j_call: TRBJ2-3
v_call: TRBV7-2
cdr3_aa: CASSLGSGTSNTDTQYF
cdr3_nt: TGTGCCAGCAGCTTAGGGTCAGGCACTTCCAACACAGATACGCAGTATTTT

d_call: .
clone_size: .
j_call: TRBJ2-5
v_call: TRBV27
cdr3_aa: CASSFGQGEGETQYF
cdr3_nt: TGTGCCAGCAGTTTTGGGCAGGGTGAAGGAGAGACCCAGTACTTC

d_call: TRBD2
clone_size: .
j_call: TRBJ2-7
v_call: TRBV6-1
cdr3_aa: CASREGRVWEQYF
cdr3_nt: TGTGCCAGCAGAGAGGGGAGGGTCTGGGAGCAGTACTTC

d_call: TRBD1
clone_size: .
j_call: TRBJ1-2
v_call: TRBV28
cdr3_aa: CASSPMGTGPHGYTF
cdr3_nt: TGTGCCAGCAGCCCCATGGGGACAGGGCCTCATGGCTACACCTTC

d_call: .
clone_size: .
j_call: TRBJ2-3
v_call: TRBV2
cdr3_aa: CASKPGGQQTSTDTQYF
cdr3_nt: TGTGCCAGCAAACCTGGAGGACAGCAAACTAGCACAGATACGCAGTATTTT

d_call: .
clone_size: .
j_call: TRBJ1-5
v_call: TRBV5-8
cdr3_aa: CASSLGRAEQPQHF
cdr3_nt: TGTGCCAGCAGCCTGGGCAGGGCTGAACAGCCCCAGCATTTT

d_call: .
clone_size: .
j_call: TRBJ2-7
v_call: TRBV5-8
cdr3_aa: CASSSDSFF
cdr3_nt: TGTGCCAGCAGCTCGGACAGCTTCTTC

d_call: .
clone_size: few
j_call: TRBJ2-2
v_call: TRBV30
cdr3_aa: CAWSVRAHGHNTGELFF
cdr3_nt: TGTGCCTGGAGTGTACGTGCCCACGGACACAACACCGGGGAGCTGTTTTTT

d_call: TRBD2
clone_size: .
j_call: TRBJ2-5
v_call: TRBV7-8
cdr3_aa: CASSLDGSGGLQETQYF
cdr3_nt: TGTGCCAGCAGCTTAGATGGGTCGGGGGGGCTCCAAGAGACCCAGTACTTC

d_call: TRBD1
clone_size: once
j_call: TRBJ1-4
v_call: TRBV4-1
cdr3_aa: CASSQDLGWTGGATNEKLFF
cdr3_nt: TGCGCCAGCAGCCAAGATTTGGGATGGACAGGGGGCGCAACTAATGAAAAACTGTTTTTT

d_call: TRBD1
clone_size: .
j_call: TRBJ2-7
v_call: TRBV5-1
cdr3_aa: CASSLGAGGAYEQYF
cdr3_nt: TGCGCCAGTTCGCTTGGGGCAGGGGGCGCGTACGAGCAGTACTTC

d_call: TRBD1
clone_size: .
j_call: TRBJ1-2
v_call: TRBV14
cdr3_aa: CASSQQETGGRIF
cdr3_nt: TGTGCCAGCAGCCAACAAGAGACAGGGGGTCGGATCTTC

d_call: .
clone_size: once
j_call: TRBJ1-3
v_call: TRBV7-9
cdr3_aa: CASSPEGGLSSGNTIYF
cdr3_nt: TGTGCCAGCAGCCCCGAGGGGGGGCTAAGCTCTGGAAACACCATATATTTT

d_call: TRBD1
clone_size: .
j_call: TRBJ1-4
v_call: TRBV6-1
cdr3_aa: CASLGQVREKLFF
cdr3_nt: TGTGCCAGCCTCGGACAGGTCAGGGAAAAACTGTTTTTT

d_call: .
clone_size: .
j_call: TRBJ1-1
v_call: TRBV4-1
cdr3_aa: CASSQARGGYKAFF
cdr3_nt: TGCGCCAGCAGCCAAGCCCGGGGGGGTTATAAAGCTTTCTTT

d_call: .
clone_size: few
j_call: TRBJ2-4
v_call: TRBV4-3
cdr3_aa: CASSQEAKERGSLGKNIQYF
cdr3_nt: TGCGCCAGCAGCCAAGAGGCAAAGGAGAGGGGGTCATTAGGAAAAAACATTCAGTACTTC

d_call: TRBD1
clone_size: .
j_call: TRBJ1-6
v_call: TRBV6-1
cdr3_aa: CASSNRGFYNSPLHF
cdr3_nt: TGTGCCAGCAGCAACAGGGGCTTCTATAATTCACCCCTCCACTTT

d_call: .
clone_size: .
j_call: TRBJ1-1
v_call: TRBV5-1
cdr3_aa: CASSLKRSGRAFF
cdr3_nt: TGCGCCAGCAGTTTGAAACGGTCTGGGAGAGCTTTCTTT

d_call: TRBD1
clone_size: .
j_call: TRBJ1-2
v_call: TRBV6-5
cdr3_aa: CASSQGESGYTF
cdr3_nt: TGTGCCAGCAGTCAGGGGGAGAGTGGCTACACCTTC

d_call: .
clone_size: .
j_call: TRBJ1-2
v_call: TRBV27
cdr3_aa: CASSLVGQRGYTF
cdr3_nt: TGTGCCAGCAGTTTAGTGGGGCAGAGGGGCTACACCTTC

d_call: .
clone_size: .
j_call: TRBJ2-7
v_call: TRBV19
cdr3_aa: CASSIEYRYYEQYF
cdr3_nt: TGTGCCAGTAGTATCGAATACAGATACTACGAGCAGTACTTC

d_call: .
clone_size: .
j_call: TRBJ1-2
v_call: TRBV30
cdr3_aa: CAWSVRLYGGPNYGYTF
cdr3_nt: TGTGCCTGGAGTGTAAGATTGTATGGCGGGCCTAACTATGGCTACACCTTC

d_call: .
clone_size: .
j_call: TRBJ1-1
v_call: TRBV7-2
cdr3_aa: CASSLGGGRMNTEAFF
cdr3_nt: TGTGCCAGCAGCTTAGGGGGGGGTCGGATGAACACTGAAGCTTTCTTT

d_call: .
clone_size: .
j_call: TRBJ1-3
v_call: TRBV19
cdr3_aa: CASSIGSQTAYSRNTIYF
cdr3_nt: TGTGCCAGTAGTATAGGATCCCAGACAGCGTATTCTAGAAACACCATATATTTT

d_call: .
clone_size: .
j_call: TRBJ1-1
v_call: TRBV4-2
cdr3_aa: CASSQVRPGVNTEAFF
cdr3_nt: TGTGCCAGCAGCCAAGTCCGGCCGGGGGTGAACACTGAAGCTTTCTTT

d_call: TRBD2
clone_size: .
j_call: TRBJ2-5
v_call: TRBV4-3
cdr3_aa: CASSQVLAGGLQETQYF
cdr3_nt: TGCGCCAGCAGCCAAGTTTTGGCGGGGGGACTCCAAGAGACCCAGTACTTC

d_call: .
clone_size: .
j_call: TRBJ1-1
v_call: TRBV14
cdr3_aa: CASSHPGVSNTEAFF
cdr3_nt: TGTGCCAGCAGCCATCCAGGGGTTTCGAACACTGAAGCTTTCTTT

d_call: TRBD1
clone_size: .
j_call: TRBJ2-7
v_call: TRBV4-3
cdr3_aa: CASSQGYPPGQRPYEQYF
cdr3_nt: TGCGCCAGCAGCCAAGGCTATCCACCGGGACAGCGACCCTACGAGCAGTACTTC

d_call: TRBD1
clone_size: .
j_call: TRBJ1-1
v_call: TRBV6-1
cdr3_aa: CASSERGQGLSAFF
cdr3_nt: TGTGCCAGCAGTGAAAGGGGGCAGGGTCTCTCTGCTTTCTTT

d_call: .
clone_size: .
j_call: TRBJ2-7
v_call: TRBV2
cdr3_aa: CASREDQGYYEQYF
cdr3_nt: TGTGCCAGCAGAGAAGACCAGGGCTACTACGAGCAGTACTTC

d_call: TRBD1
clone_size: .
j_call: TRBJ1-5
v_call: TRBV6-5
cdr3_aa: CASRHRGRGNQPQHF
cdr3_nt: TGTGCCAGCAGGCACAGGGGGAGAGGCAATCAGCCCCAGCATTTT

d_call: TRBD2
clone_size: .
j_call: TRBJ2-5
v_call: TRBV4-2
cdr3_aa: CASSQERPFLAGGAPQETQYF
cdr3_nt: TGTGCCAGCAGCCAAGAGAGGCCATTCCTAGCGGGGGGTGCCCCCCAAGAGACCCAGTACTTC

d_call: .
clone_size: .
j_call: TRBJ1-1
v_call: TRBV5-1
cdr3_aa: CASSLDRGWGRTEAFF
cdr3_nt: TGCGCCAGCAGCTTGGATCGGGGTTGGGGGAGGACTGAAGCTTTCTTT

d_call: .
clone_size: .
j_call: TRBJ1-2
v_call: TRBV20-1
cdr3_aa: CSAYARDGYTF
cdr3_nt: TGCAGTGCTTATGCGCGGGATGGCTACACCTTC

d_call: TRBD2
clone_size: .
j_call: TRBJ2-3
v_call: TRBV6-1
cdr3_aa: CASRAERGEYF
cdr3_nt: TGTGCCAGCAGGGCCGAGCGGGGGGAGTATTTT

d_call: .
clone_size: .
j_call: TRBJ2-1
v_call: TRBV19
cdr3_aa: CASRQSSYNEQFF
cdr3_nt: TGTGCCAGTAGACAAAGCTCCTACAATGAGCAGTTCTTC

d_call: TRBD2
clone_size: .
j_call: TRBJ2-3
v_call: TRBV7-2
cdr3_aa: CASSLGEGRGDTQYF
cdr3_nt: TGTGCCAGCAGCTTAGGGGAGGGAAGGGGAGATACGCAGTATTTT

d_call: TRBD2
clone_size: few
j_call: TRBJ2-5
v_call: TRBV7-9
cdr3_aa: CASSPNRGGRWETQYF
cdr3_nt: TGTGCCAGCAGCCCGAACCGGGGGGGCCGTTGGGAGACCCAGTACTTC

d_call: .
clone_size: .
j_call: TRBJ2-2
v_call: TRBV4-3
cdr3_aa: CASSQSANTGELFF
cdr3_nt: TGCGCCAGCAGCCAGTCGGCGAACACCGGGGAGCTGTTTTTT

d_call: .
clone_size: .
j_call: TRBJ1-2
v_call: TRBV4-3
cdr3_aa: CASSQDPGYGYTF
cdr3_nt: TGCGCCAGCAGCCAAGATCCAGGATATGGCTACACCTTC

d_call: TRBD1
clone_size: few
j_call: TRBJ1-2
v_call: TRBV11-2
cdr3_aa: CASSLGPTGGALCHYGYTF
cdr3_nt: TGTGCCAGCAGCTTAGGCCCGACAGGGGGCGCGTTGTGCCACTATGGCTACACCTTC

d_call: TRBD1
clone_size: few
j_call: TRBJ1-2
v_call: TRBV4-1
cdr3_aa: CASSQPLGQGDYGYTF
cdr3_nt: TGCGCCAGCAGCCAACCTTTAGGACAGGGGGACTATGGCTACACCTTC